The clone carrying this T cell receptor (beta chain) appeared many times. As yet, its antigen is unknown. The data belong to a study of CD8 T cells in ankylosing spondylitis. Study-wide results and limits: Seemingly characteristic of ankylosing spondylitis blood was a TCR beta motif consisting of eight highly homologous variants. Matched synovial fluid from ankylosing spondylitis patients was reported to be enriched for disease-linked clones.

Construction of TCR beta libraries was performed using quantitative 5'-RACE with molecular barcodes. TCRdb passed the 5' RACE reads through MiXCR, listing each CDR3 protein once. The sample consists of tens of thousands of distinct CDR3 sequences, 5.5% to 7.5% of them appearing once. This CDR3 is 14 amino acids long. CDR1 is SGHRS and CDR2 is YFSETQ in the germline V gene. V lost 4 bases and J lost 2, with 10 bases in between. The specimen sequenced was blood, either unsorted or a sorted T cell fraction (not recorded which). This receptor was obtained from a male donor with ankylosing spondylitis or in good health (not recorded which). The genes are TRBV5-1 and TRBJ2-1; D not resolved. CDR3 protein: CASSPSRPYNEQFF. The CDR3 DNA reads TGCGCCAGCAGCCCGTCCCGCCCCTACAATGAGCAGTTCTTC.